The rows below give T cell receptor beta chains drawn from one sample of a study of blood T cells in healthy people across ages. TCRdb reprocessed the 5' RACE reads via MiXCR and lists one record per CDR3 protein. In the table there are more than 700,000 distinct CDR3 sequences, about 46% of which are singletons. Material: blood. These receptors all stem from a man older than 75 in good health. Each CDR3 is given with its conserved first and last residue.

v_call cdr3_aa
TRBV7-8 CASSILAEYNEQFF
TRBV5-5 CASSLEAGVGNEQFF
TRBV5-1 CASSIGPKMYNEQFF
TRBV4-2 CASSQDASSGGNNEQYF
TRBV3-1 CASSQDPDQPQHF
TRBV28 CASSPWASGNTGELFF
TRBV6-1 CASSEAGGRNEQYF
TRBV27 CASILGGDGYTF
TRBV20-1 CSARSPRAGVNEQFF
TRBV11-2 CASSSVRTPSSTDTQYF
TRBV18 CASSPGAGMADTQYF
TRBV29-1 CSVAGQGAVEQYF
TRBV20-1 CSTSGPGGDTQYF
TRBV12-3/TRBV12-4 CASSWNREQTQYF
TRBV14 CASSQGGGFMGPNTGELFF
TRBV19 CASSIAWTGAYEQYF
TRBV20-1 CSARDGTAYGYTF
TRBV5-1 CASSMTGVVTDTQYF
TRBV7-2 CASSARQGRDSPLHF
TRBV3-1 CASTPATNTDTQYF
TRBV20-1 CSARGRTGGELAGIYEQYF
TRBV6-1 CATLAAPLYNEQYF
TRBV5-1 CASSSSGGVEWQYF
TRBV20-1 CSASRLAPRGTGKNIQYF
TRBV5-1 CASSFADSGANVLTF
TRBV6-1 CASSGTGALETQYF
TRBV7-3 CATKPSGREGEQFF
TRBV28 CASTPTKGAGNTEAFF
TRBV7-2 CARSSGLAEPQETQYF
TRBV29-1 CSVTEGGYEQYF
TRBV12-3/TRBV12-4 CASSFTGPYEQYF
TRBV24-1 CATAPKGRSNVLTF
TRBV5-1 CASSSDYSGEQFF
TRBV6-2/TRBV6-3 CASRGLAGVPYEQFF
TRBV5-1 CASSLTGGSYNEQFF
TRBV10-2 CARSEFTGISSEQYF
TRBV20-1 CSAQTTSGSYHEQFF
TRBV25-1 CASTQGGIQETQYF
TRBV29-1 CSVEVQGAGANVLTF
TRBV29-1 CSQTTSGSGEQFF
TRBV7-2 CASSLEGGDTEAFF
TRBV12-3/TRBV12-4 CASSVGEIRAEAFF
TRBV28 CASSLSGPEQYF
TRBV20-1 CSMVHNEQFF
TRBV20-1 CSPRRGVNEQFF
TRBV7-9 CASSHPPSGDTEAFF
TRBV7-2 CASSSRGQRGSYEQYF
TRBV27 CASKRQGTLGEQFF
TRBV29-1 CGVGSGGQETLYF
TRBV30 CAWSSWASETQYF
TRBV5-4 CASSVDRANSPLHF
TRBV11-3 CASSLGQGAISYNEQFF
TRBV7-9 CASSGNWCEKLFF
TRBV6-2/TRBV6-3 CASGTGTTLNEQFF
TRBV4-2 CASSQGLEGGPEETQYF
TRBV20-1 CSSEREGLADTQYF